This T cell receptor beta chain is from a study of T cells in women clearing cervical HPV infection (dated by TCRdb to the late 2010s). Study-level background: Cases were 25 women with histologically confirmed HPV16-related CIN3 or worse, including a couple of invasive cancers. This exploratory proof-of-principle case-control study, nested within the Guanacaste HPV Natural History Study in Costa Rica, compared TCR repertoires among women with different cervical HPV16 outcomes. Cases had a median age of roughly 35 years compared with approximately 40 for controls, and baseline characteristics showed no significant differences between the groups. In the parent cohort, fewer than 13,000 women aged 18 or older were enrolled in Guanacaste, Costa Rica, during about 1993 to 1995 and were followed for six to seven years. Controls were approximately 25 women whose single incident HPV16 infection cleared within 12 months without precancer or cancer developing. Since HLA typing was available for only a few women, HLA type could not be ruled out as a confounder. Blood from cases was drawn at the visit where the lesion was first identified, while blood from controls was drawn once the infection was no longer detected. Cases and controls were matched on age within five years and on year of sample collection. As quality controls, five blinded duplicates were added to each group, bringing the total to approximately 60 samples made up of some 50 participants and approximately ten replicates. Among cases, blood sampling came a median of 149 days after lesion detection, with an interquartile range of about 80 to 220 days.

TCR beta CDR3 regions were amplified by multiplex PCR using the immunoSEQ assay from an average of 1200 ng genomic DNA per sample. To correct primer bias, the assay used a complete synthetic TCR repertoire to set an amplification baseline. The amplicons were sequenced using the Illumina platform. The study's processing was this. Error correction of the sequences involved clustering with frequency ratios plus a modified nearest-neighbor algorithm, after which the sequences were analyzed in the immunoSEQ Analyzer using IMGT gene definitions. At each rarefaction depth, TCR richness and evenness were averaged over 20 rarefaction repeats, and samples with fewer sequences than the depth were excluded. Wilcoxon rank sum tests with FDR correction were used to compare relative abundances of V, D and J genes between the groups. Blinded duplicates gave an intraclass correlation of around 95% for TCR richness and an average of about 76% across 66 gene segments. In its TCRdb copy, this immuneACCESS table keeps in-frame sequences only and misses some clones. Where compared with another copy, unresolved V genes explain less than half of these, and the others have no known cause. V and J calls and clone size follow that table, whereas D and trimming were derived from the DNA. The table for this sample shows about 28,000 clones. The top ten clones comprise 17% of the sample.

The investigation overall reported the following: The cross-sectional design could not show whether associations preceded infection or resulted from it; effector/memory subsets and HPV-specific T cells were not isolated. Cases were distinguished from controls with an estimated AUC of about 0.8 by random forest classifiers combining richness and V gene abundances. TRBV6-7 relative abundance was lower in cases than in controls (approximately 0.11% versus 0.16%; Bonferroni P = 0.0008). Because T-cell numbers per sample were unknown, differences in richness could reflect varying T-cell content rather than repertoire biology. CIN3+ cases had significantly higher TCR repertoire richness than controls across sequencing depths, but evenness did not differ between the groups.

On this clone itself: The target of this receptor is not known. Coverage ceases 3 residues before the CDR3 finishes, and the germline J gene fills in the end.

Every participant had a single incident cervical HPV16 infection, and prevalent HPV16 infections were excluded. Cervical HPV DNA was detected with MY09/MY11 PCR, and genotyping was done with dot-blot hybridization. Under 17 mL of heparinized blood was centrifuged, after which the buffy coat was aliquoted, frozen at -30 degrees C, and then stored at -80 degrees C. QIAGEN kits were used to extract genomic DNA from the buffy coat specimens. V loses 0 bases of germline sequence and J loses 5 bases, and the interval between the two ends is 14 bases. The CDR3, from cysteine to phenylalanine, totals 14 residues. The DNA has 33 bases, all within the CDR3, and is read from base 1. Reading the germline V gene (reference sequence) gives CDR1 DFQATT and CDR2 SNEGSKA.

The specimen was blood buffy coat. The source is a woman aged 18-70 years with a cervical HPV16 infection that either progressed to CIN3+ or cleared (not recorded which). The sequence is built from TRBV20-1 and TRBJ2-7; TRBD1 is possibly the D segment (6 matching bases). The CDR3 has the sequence CSARDGRGVNEQYF. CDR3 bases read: TGCAGTGCTAGAGATGGCAGGGGAGTTAACGAG.